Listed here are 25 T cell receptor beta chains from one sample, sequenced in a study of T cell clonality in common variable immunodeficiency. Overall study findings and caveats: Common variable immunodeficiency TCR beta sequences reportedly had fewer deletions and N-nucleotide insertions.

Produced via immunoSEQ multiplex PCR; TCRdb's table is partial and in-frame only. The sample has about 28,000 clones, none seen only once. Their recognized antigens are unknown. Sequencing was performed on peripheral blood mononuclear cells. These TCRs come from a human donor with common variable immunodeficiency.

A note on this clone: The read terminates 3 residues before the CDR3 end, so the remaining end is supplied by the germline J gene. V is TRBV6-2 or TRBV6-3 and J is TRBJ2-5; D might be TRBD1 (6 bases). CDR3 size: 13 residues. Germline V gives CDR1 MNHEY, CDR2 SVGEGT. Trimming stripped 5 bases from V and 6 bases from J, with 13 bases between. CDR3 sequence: CASSNTRGQTQYF. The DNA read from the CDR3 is TGTGCCAGCAGTAATACCAGGGGCCAGACC.

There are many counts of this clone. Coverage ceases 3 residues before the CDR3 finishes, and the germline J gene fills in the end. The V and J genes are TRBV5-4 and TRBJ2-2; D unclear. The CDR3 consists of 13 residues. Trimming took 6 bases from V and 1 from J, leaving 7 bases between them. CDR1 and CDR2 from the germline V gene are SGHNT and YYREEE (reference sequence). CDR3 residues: CASTLENTGELFF. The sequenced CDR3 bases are TGTGCCAGCACCCTAGAGAACACCGGGGAG.

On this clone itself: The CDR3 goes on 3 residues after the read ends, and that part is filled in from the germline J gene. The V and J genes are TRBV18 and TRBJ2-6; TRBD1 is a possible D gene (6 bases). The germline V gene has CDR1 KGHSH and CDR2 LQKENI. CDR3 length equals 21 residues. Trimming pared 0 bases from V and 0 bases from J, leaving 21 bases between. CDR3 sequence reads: CASSPPPLLRQAPSGANVLTF. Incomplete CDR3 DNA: TGTGCCAGCTCACCACCGCCTCTGTTACGACAGGCCCCCTCTGGGGCCAACGTC.

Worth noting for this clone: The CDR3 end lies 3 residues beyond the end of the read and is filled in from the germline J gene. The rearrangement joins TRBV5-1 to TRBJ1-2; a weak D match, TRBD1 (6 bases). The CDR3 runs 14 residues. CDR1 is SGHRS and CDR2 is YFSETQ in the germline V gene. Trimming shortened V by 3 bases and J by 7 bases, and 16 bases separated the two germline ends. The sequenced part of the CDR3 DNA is TGCGCCAGCAGCTCAACCTACAGGGAATCTGGC. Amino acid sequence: CASSSTYRESG. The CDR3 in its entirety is CASSSTYRESGYTF.

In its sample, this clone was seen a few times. The CDR3 region is CASSIATGPYGYTF. The DNA read from the CDR3 is TGTGCCAGTAGTATAGCGACAGGGCCCTATGGC. The rearrangement links TRBV19 to TRBJ1-2; 7 bases map to TRBD1. The CDR3 extends 3 residues past the end of the read, so its final part is completed from the germline J gene. Germline trimming cut 1 base from V and 4 bases from J; bases unmatched to any gene: 3. The CDR3 has 14 amino acids. The germline V gene encodes CDR1 LNHDA and CDR2 SQIVND (reference sequence).

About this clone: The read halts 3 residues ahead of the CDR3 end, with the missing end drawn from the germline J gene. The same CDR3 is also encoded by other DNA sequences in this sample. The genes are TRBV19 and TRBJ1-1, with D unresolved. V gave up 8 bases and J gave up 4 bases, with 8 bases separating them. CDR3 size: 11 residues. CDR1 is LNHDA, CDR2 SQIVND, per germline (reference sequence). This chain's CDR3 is CASSPGTEAFF. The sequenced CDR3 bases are TGTGCCAGTTCACCGGGCACTGAA.

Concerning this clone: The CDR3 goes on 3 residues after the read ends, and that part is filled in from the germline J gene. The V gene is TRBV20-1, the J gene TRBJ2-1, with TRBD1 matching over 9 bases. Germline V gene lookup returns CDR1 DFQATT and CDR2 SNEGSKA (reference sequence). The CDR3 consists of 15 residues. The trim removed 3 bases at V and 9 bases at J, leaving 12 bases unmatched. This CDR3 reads CSARTTNRGRGEQFF. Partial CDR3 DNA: TGCAGTGCTAGGACGACGAACAGGGGGCGGGGTGAG.

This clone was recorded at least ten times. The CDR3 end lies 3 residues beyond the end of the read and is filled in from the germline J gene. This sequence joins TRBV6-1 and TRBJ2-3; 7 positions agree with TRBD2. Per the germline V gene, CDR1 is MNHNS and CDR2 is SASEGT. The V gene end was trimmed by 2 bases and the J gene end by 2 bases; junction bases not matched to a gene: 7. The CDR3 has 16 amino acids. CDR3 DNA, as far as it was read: TGTGCCAGCAGTGAACTCATAGCGGGTGCCACAGATACG. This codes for CASSELIAGATDT. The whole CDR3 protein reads CASSELIAGATDTQYF.

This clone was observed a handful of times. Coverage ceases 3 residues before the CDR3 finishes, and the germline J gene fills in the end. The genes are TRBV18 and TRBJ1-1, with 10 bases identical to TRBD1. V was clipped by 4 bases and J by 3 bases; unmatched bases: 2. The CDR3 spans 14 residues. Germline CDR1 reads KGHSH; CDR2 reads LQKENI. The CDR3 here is CASSRDRGDTEAFF. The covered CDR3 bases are TGTGCCAGCTCACGGGACAGGGGCGACACTGAA.

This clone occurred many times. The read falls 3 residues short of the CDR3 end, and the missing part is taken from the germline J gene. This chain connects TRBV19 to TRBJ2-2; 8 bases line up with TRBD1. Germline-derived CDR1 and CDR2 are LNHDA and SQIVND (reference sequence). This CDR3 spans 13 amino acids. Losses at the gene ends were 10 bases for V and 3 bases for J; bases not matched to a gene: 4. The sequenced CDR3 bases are TGTGCCACGACAGGGGACTACACCGGGGAG. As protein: CATTGDYTGE. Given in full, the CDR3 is CATTGDYTGELFF.

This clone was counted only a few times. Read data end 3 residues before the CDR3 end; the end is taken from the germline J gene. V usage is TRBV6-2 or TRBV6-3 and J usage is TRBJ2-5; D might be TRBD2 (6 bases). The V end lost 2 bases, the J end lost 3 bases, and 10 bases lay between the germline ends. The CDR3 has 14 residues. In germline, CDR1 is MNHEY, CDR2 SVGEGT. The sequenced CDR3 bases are TGTGCCAGCAGTTACGGATGGAGGGAAGAGACC. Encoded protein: CASSYGWREET. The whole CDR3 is CASSYGWREETQYF.

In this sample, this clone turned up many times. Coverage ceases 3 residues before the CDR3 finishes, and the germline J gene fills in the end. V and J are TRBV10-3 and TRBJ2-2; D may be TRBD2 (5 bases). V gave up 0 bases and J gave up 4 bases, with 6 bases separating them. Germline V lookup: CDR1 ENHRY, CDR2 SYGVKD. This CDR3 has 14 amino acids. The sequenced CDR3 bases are TGTGCCATCAGTGAGTCCCTAGCCACCGGGGAG. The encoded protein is CAISESLATGE. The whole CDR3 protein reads CAISESLATGELFF.

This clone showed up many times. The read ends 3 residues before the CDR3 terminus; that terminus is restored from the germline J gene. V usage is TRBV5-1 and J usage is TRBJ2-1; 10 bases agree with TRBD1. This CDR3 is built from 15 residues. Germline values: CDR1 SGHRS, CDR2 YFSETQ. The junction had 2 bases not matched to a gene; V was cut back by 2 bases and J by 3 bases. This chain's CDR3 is CASSLGDRGYNEQFF. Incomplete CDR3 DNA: TGCGCCAGCAGCTTAGGGGACAGGGGCTACAATGAG.

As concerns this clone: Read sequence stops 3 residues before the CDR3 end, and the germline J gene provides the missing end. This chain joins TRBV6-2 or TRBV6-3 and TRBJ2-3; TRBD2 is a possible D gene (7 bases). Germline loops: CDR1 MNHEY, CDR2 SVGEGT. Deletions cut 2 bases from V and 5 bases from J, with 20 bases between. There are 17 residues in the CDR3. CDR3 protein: CASSYPLGGASGDTQYF. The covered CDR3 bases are TGTGCCAGCAGTTACCCTCTGGGGGGGGCGTCGGGAGATACG.

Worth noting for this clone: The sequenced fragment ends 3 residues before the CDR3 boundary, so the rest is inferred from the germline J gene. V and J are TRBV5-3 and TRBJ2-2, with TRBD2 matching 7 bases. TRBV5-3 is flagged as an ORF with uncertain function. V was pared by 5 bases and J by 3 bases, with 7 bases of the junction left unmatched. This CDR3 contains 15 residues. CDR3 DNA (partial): TGTGCCAGAAGAGTCCGGCTAGCGGACACCGGGGAG. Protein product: CARRVRLADTGE. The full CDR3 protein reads CARRVRLADTGELFF.

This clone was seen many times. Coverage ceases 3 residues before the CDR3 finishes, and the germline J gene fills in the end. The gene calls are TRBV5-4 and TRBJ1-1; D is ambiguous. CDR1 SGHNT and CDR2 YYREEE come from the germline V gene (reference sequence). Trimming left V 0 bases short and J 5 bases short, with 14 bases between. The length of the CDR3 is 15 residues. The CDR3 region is CASSLASNRATEAFF. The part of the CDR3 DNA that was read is TGTGCCAGCAGCTTGGCCTCAAATAGGGCGACTGAA.

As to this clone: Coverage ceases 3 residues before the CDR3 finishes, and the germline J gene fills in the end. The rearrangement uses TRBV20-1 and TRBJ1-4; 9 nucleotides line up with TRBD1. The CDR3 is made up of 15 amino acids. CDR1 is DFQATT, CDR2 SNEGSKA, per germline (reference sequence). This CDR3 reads CSARPPEGQGRKLFF. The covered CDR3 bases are TGCAGTGCTAGACCTCCTGAGGGACAGGGACGGAAA.

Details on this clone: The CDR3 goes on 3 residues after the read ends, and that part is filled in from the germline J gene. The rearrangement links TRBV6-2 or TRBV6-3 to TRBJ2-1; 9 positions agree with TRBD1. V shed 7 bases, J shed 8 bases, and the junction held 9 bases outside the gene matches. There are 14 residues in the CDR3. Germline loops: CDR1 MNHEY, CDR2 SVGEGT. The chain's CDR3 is CASIPGQGGYEQFF. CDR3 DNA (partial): TGTGCCAGCATTCCGGGACAGGGCGGCTATGAG.

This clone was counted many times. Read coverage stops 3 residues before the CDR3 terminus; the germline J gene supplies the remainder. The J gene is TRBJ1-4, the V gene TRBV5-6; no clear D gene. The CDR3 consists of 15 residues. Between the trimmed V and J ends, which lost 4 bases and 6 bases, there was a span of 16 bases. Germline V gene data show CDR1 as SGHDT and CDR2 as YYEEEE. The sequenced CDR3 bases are TGTGCCAGCAGCCGCGAGCAGGTTGGATATGAAAAA. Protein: CASSREQVGYEK. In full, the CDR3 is CASSREQVGYEKLFF.

The CDR3 reads CASSAGTGGNQPQHF. The covered CDR3 bases are TGTGCCAGCTCAGCAGGGACAGGGGGCAATCAGCCC. The V gene is TRBV18, the J gene TRBJ1-5, with TRBD1 matching 10 bases. The DNA ends 3 residues before the CDR3 does, and the rest of the CDR3 is filled in from the germline J gene. The CDR3 is 15 amino acids. Germline-derived CDR1 and CDR2 are KGHSH and LQKENI. The J segment lost 2 bases and the V segment lost 5 bases, leaving 3 bases of the junction unmatched.

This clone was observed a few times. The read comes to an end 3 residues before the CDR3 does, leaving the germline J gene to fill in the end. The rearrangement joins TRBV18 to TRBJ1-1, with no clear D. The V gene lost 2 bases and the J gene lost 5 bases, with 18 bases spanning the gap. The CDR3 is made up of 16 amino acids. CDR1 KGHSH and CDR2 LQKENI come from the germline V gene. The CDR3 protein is CASSPDFTPKGTEAFF. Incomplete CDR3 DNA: TGTGCCAGCTCACCAGATTTTACACCCAAGGGTACTGAA.

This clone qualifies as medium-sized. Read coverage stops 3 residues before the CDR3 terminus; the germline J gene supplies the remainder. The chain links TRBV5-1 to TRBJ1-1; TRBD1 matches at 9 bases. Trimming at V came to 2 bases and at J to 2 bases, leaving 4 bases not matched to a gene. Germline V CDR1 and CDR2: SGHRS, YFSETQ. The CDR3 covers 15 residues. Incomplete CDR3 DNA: TGCGCCAGCAGCTTAACAACAGGGGGCAACACTGAA. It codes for CASSLTTGGNTE. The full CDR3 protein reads CASSLTTGGNTEAFF.

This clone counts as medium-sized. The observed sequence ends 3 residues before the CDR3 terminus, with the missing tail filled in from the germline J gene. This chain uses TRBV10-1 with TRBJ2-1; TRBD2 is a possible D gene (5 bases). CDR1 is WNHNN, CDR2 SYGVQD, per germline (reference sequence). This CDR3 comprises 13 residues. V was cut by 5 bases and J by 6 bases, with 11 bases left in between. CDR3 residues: CASSSGILNEQFF. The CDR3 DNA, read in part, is TGCGCCAGCAGTTCGGGGATACTCAATGAG.

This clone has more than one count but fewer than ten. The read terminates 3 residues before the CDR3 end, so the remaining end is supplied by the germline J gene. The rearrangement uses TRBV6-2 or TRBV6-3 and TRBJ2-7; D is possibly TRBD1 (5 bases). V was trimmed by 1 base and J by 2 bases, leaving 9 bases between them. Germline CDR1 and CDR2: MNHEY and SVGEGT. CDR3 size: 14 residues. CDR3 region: CASSYWGYTYEQYF. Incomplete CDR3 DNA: TGTGCCAGCAGTTACTGGGGCTACACCTACGAG.

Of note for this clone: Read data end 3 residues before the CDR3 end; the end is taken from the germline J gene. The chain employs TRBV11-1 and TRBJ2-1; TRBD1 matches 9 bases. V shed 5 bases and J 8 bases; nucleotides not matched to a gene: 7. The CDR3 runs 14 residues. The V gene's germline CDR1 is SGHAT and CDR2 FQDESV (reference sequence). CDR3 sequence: CASSAPGQGDEQFF. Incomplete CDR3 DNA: TGTGCCAGCAGCGCCCCGGGACAGGGCGATGAG.